The entry below describes one T cell receptor beta chain. Its specificity is not known. It may be a read error: a sequence one base away is much more abundant. These data come from a study of T cells in Graves' hyperthyroidism and ophthalmopathy. At the level of the study: Staff took peripheral blood when the initial diagnosis was made, before any treatment began. Study-wide results and caveats: A 13 V-J model separated ophthalmopathy from stable hyperthyroidism. For ophthalmopathy, model prediction preceded onset by a median around 7 months.

Amplified TCR beta CDR3 regions derived from RNA transcripts. The TCR CDR3 first-round RT-PCR relied on the HTBI primer set. TCRdb used MiXCR to reprocess the multiplex PCR reads, holding one entry per CDR3 protein. The data hold under 450,000 distinct CDR3 sequences, with about a sixth observed a single time. V was cut by 0 bases and J by 3 bases, with 8 bases left in between. Germline CDR1 and CDR2: SQVTM and ANQGSEA. The CDR3 is made up of 13 amino acids. The clonotype comes from a young woman with Graves' hyperthyroidism that later progressed to Graves' ophthalmopathy. The sequenced material came from blood. The chain employs TRBV29-1 and TRBJ2-5; a possible D gene is TRBD2 (6 bases). CDR3 sequence (DNA): TGCAGCGTTGAAGATCGGGGGAAAGAGACCCAGTACTTC. It translates to CSVEDRGKETQYF.